The 10 T cell receptor beta chains below were found in one sample sequenced in a study of T cells in Graves' hyperthyroidism and ophthalmopathy. Amplification of TCR beta CDR3 regions was performed using RNA transcripts as template. HTBI primers drove first-round RT-PCR of the TCR CDR3. From the multiplex PCR reads, TCRdb called clonotypes with MiXCR, one entry per CDR3 protein. The sample contains approximately 220,000 distinct CDR3 sequences, about a sixth of which appear only once. Sequencing used blood. The source is a man in his forties or fifties with Graves' hyperthyroidism.

This clonotype was seen many times. The chain carries TRBV6-1 and TRBJ2-7; D may be TRBD2 (6 bases). The CDR3 runs 13 residues. Trimming shortened V by 6 bases and J by 3 bases, and 12 bases separated the two germline ends. CDR1 is MNHNS and CDR2 is SASEGT in the germline V gene. The CDR3 spells CASSSAGGYEQYF. In nucleotides, the CDR3 is TGTGCCAGCAGCAGCGCCGGGGGCTACGAGCAGTACTTC.

In its sample, this clonotype was seen many times. V is TRBV6-1 and J is TRBJ1-3; D is unresolved. Per the germline V gene, CDR1 is MNHNS and CDR2 is SASEGT. Trimming removed 2 bases at V and 5 bases at J, with 13 bases between. The CDR3 has 15 amino acids. The CDR3: CASSESGLTRNTIYF. For the CDR3, the DNA is TGTGCCAGCAGTGAATCCGGGCTTACCCGAAACACCATATATTTT.

This clonotype occurred many times. The chain carries TRBV3-1 and TRBJ1-6; D gene ambiguous. The CDR3 is made up of 14 amino acids. Germline assignment: CDR1 LGHDT and CDR2 YNNKEL (reference sequence). With 2 bases removed from V and 7 bases from J, the gap between germline ends came to 9 bases. CDR3 in amino acids: CASSQSPGNSPLHF. DNA for the CDR3: TGTGCCAGCAGCCAAAGCCCGGGAAATTCACCCCTCCACTTT.

This clonotype was found a few times. The chain recombines TRBV9 with TRBJ1-2; D ambiguous. CDR1 is SGDLS and CDR2 is YYNGEE in the germline V gene. This CDR3 has 12 amino acids. V was trimmed by 7 bases and J by 5 bases, leaving 12 bases between them. This chain's CDR3 is CASLDGPYGYTF. The CDR3 nucleotides read TGTGCCAGCTTGGACGGGCCGTATGGCTACACCTTC.

The J gene is TRBJ1-5, the V gene TRBV6-4, with 7 bases aligning to TRBD1. Trimming removed 6 bases from V and 0 bases from J; junction bases left unmatched: 5. This CDR3 comprises 15 residues. Germline CDR1 is MRHNA and CDR2 is SNTAGT. The CDR3 DNA sequence: TGTGCCAGCAGGAAAGACAGGGTTAGCAATCAGCCCCAGCATTTT. It yields the protein CASRKDRVSNQPQHF.

The chain has TRBV19 and TRBJ2-7, with TRBD2 identical over 8 bases. Germline V gene sequence: CDR1 LNHDA, CDR2 SQIVND (reference sequence). The CDR3 runs 14 residues. Germline trimming cut 7 bases from V and 0 bases from J; bases unmatched to any gene: 5. The CDR3 loop reads CASTAGGSSYEQYF. The CDR3 DNA reads as TGTGCCAGTACCGCGGGGGGTAGCTCCTACGAGCAGTACTTC.

This sequence joins TRBV6-2 or TRBV6-3 and TRBJ1-1; no reliable D call. The CDR3 contains 11 residues. Germline CDR1 reads MNHEY; CDR2 reads SVGEGT. V lost 7 bases and J 10 bases, leaving 13 bases between the germline ends. DNA of the CDR3: TGTGCCAGCAAGGCCCAAACCGCAGCTTTCTTT. This codes for CASKAQTAAFF.

This clonotype was recorded many times. The V and J genes are TRBV7-2 and TRBJ2-2, with 9 bases that match TRBD1. V shed 4 bases and J 5 bases; nucleotides not matched to a gene: 5. Germline V CDR1 and CDR2: SGHTA, FQGNSA. CDR3 length: 15 amino acids. The CDR3 DNA reads as TGTGCCAGCAGCTCGGGACAGGGATTGACCGGGGAGCTGTTTTTT. Translated, it gives CASSSGQGLTGELFF.

This clonotype has more than one count but fewer than ten. V and J are TRBV10-2 and TRBJ1-1; no firm D call. V lost 3 bases and J lost 1, with 6 bases in between. Germline V gene lookup returns CDR1 WSHSY and CDR2 SAAADI. This CDR3 comprises 13 residues. The CDR3 sequence: CASSEAGNTEAFF. The DNA for the CDR3 is TGCGCCAGCAGTGAAGCAGGGAACACTGAAGCTTTCTTT.

V usage is TRBV28 and J usage is TRBJ1-1; the match to TRBD1 covers 8 bases. The germline V gene has CDR1 MDHEN and CDR2 SYDVKM. The CDR3 has 14 amino acids. Trimming at V came to 8 bases and at J to 3 bases, leaving 8 bases not matched to a gene. The CDR3 region is CASCTQGAYTEAFF. In nucleotides, the CDR3 is TGTGCCAGCTGTACCCAGGGGGCGTACACTGAAGCTTTCTTT.